This T cell receptor (beta chain) originates from a study of metastatic and nonmetastatic thyroid tumors. Study-level background: Repertoire data that came from the blood and tumor or nodule tissue of malignant and benign thyroid patients were compared.

Until they underwent thyroid surgery, no patient had received any treatment. How the authors handled the data: A papillary thyroid cancer distant-metastasis classifier was built from CDR3 differences across clinicopathological groups. TCRdb re-called the PCR reads through MiXCR. The authors' filters were not applied to this entry. Here the sample spans approximately 42,000 clones, roughly 26% being singletons. General study points: Benign nodules reportedly had significantly lower TCR beta diversity than malignant thyroid tumors in blood and tumor.

V lost 4 bases to trimming and J lost 6 bases; unmatched junction nucleotides: 6. This CDR3 contains 13 residues. Germline-derived CDR1 and CDR2 are SGHTS and YDEGEE. This clone was picked up a small number of times. Its antigen is not identified. Sequenced material: tumor tissue. The gene calls are TRBV5-8 and TRBJ1-1; TRBD1 matches 7 bases. The TCR comes from a female donor with papillary thyroid cancer or a benign thyroid nodule (not recorded which). Some clones in this sample may be carry-over from other donors' samples. CDR3 loop: CASSTGTDPEAFF. As DNA, the CDR3 is TGTGCCAGCAGCACTGGGACAGACCCTGAAGCTTTCTTT.